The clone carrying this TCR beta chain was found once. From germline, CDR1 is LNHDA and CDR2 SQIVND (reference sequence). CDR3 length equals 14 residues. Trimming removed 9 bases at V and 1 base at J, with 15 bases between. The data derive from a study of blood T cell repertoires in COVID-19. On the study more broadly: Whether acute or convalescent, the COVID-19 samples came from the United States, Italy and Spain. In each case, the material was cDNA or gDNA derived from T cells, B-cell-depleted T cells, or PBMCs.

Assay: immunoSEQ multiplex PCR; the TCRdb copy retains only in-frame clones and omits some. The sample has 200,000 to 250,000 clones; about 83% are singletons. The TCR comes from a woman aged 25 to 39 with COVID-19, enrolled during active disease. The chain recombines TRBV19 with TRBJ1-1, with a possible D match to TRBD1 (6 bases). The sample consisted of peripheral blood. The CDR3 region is CASRWMDRNTEAFF. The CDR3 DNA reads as TGTGCCAGCCGCTGGATGGACAGGAACACTGAAGCTTTCTTT.